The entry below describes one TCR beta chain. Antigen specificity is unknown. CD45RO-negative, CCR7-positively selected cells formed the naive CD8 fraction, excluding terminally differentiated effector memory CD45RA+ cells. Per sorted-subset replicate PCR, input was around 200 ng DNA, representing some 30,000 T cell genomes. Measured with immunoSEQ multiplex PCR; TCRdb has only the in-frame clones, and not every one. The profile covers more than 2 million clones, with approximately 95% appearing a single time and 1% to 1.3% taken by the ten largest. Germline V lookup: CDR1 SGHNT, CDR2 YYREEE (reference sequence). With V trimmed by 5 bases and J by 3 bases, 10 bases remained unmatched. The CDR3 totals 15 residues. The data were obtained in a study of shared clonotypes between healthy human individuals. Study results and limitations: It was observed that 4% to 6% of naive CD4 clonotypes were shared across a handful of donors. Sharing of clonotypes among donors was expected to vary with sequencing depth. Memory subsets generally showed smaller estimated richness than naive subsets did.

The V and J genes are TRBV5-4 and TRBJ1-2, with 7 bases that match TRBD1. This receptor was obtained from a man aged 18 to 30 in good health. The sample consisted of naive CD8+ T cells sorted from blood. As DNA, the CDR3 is TGTGCCAGCAGGTTTCAAGGGGGCGTGGACTATGGCTACACCTTC. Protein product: CASRFQGGVDYGYTF. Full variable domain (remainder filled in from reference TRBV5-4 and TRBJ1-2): ETGVTQSPTHLIKTRGQQVTLRCSSQSGHNTVSWYQQALGQGPQFIFQYYREEENGRGNFPPRFSGLQFPNYSSELNVNALELDDSALYLCASRFQGGVDYGYTFGSGTRLTVV.